Below, one T cell receptor (beta chain) is given with its context. The data are from a study of Ad26.COV2.S vaccination and SARS-CoV-2 variants. Produced via immunoSEQ multiplex PCR; TCRdb's table is partial and in-frame only. The table lists around 450,000 clones, roughly 89% of them singletons, with approximately 2.5% in the top ten. This CDR3 spans 16 amino acids. Germline V CDR1 and CDR2: SGHTA, FQGNSA. J gave up 3 bases and V 1 base, and 6 bases lay outside the gene matches. Treatment of the sample: about 20 received Ad26.COV2.S at low or high dose, single or two shots; a few received placebo; per-sample allocation not given. On day 63 after the first injection, vaccine and placebo recipients gave samples.

The starting material was peripheral blood, obtained in a trial of Ad26.COV2.S vaccine versus placebo. J is TRBJ2-1 and V is TRBV7-2; 7 nucleotides line up with TRBD1. The receptor comes from a person aged 18 to 59 who received the Ad26.COV2.S COVID-19 vaccine or a placebo. In nucleotides, the CDR3 is TGTGCCAGCAGCTTAGTGGCGACAGGGAACTACAATGAGCAGTTCTTC. This encodes CASSLVATGNYNEQFF.